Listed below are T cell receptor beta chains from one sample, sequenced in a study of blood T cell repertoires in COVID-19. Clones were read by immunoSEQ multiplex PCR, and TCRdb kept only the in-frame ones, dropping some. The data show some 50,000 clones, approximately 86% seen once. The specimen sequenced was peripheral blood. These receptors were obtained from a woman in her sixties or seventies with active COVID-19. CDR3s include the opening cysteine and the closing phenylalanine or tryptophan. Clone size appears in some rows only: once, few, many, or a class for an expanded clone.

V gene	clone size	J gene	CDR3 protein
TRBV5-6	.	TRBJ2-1	CASSVREPPNEQFF
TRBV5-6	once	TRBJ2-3	CASSLDRATDTQYF
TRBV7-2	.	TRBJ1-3	CASSSSTGLSGNTIYF
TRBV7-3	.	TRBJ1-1	CASSDRRGTEAFF
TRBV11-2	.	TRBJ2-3	CASSLGGERVTQYF
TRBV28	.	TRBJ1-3	CASSLFRGTIYF
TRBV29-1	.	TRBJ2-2	CSVKTPGQGTGELFF
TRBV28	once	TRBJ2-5	CASSSLRHSTSLETQYF
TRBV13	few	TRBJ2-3	CASSLGHTPRLAGTDTQYF
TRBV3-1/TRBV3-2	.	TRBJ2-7	CASSPQAGEGYEQYF
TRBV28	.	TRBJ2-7	CASSFFYRDSFLSYEQYF
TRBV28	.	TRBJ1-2	CASREVGVYGYTF
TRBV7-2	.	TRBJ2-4	CASSPVGGNIQYF
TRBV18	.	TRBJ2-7	CASSPPLYRAGSYEQYF
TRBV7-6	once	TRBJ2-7	CASSARTSSEQYF
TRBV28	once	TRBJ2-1	CASTRDYNEQFF
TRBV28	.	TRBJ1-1	CASSPHHGLNTEAFF
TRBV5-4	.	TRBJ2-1	CASSLLTSGSDEQFF
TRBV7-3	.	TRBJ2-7	CASSFSASASYEQYF
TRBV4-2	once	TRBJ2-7	CASSQDGTSGTPSYEQYF
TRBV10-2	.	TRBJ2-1	CASSELAGRNEQFF
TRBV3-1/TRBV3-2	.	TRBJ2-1	CASSRSSGSGNEQFF
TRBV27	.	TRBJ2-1	CASSLISLAGNSYNEQFF
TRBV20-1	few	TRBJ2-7	CSASMRERYEQYF
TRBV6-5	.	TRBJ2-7	CASKGRTGGAYEQYF
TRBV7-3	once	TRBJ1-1	CASSLTLGVEAFF
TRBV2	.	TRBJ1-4	CASSEARGHGILEDEKLFF
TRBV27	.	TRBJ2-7	CASRHGEGRQYF
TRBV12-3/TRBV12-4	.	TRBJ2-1	CASGPWSAGEQFF
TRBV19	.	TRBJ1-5	CASSSGNSNQPQHF
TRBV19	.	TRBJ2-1	CASSSLAWAEQFF
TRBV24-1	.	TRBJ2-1	CATSDLHSRNDEQFF
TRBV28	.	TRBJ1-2	CASSPPGQGRHGYTF